This is a list of T cell receptor beta chains from one sample in a study of naive and memory T cell subsets. TCRdb re-called the UMI-ligation and nested PCR reads with MiXCR, one entry per CDR3 protein. The table includes approximately 100,000 distinct CDR3 sequences, approximately 15% detected once. Sequences were obtained from naive CD8+ T cells from blood. The receptors shown here come from a human donor in good health. CDR3s include the opening cysteine and the closing phenylalanine or tryptophan. Each record gives: V gene, clone size, D gene, J gene, CDR3 protein, CDR3 DNA. D genes are given only for firm matches. The size field is filled for only some rows; it gives once, few, many or a size class.

TRBV11-1	few	-	TRBJ2-7	CASSFWGGTYEQYF	TGTGCCAGCAGCTTCTGGGGAGGAACCTACGAGCAGTACTTC
TRBV12-3/TRBV12-4	-	TRBD1	TRBJ1-3	CASSLAGGSGNTIYF	TGTGCCAGCAGCCTAGCAGGGGGCTCTGGAAACACCATATATTTT
TRBV7-3	few	-	TRBJ2-2	CASSPGGSGELFF	TGTGCCAGCAGCCCTGGGGGATCCGGGGAGCTGTTTTTT
TRBV12-3/TRBV12-4	-	-	TRBJ2-3	CASSTERARTDTQYF	TGTGCCAGCAGTACAGAGCGGGCACGCACAGATACGCAGTATTTT
TRBV24-1	-	-	TRBJ2-2	CATAGGSNTGELFF	TGTGCCACCGCCGGAGGGTCGAACACCGGGGAGCTGTTTTTT
TRBV7-2	few	-	TRBJ2-5	CASSPDGMSTQYF	TGTGCCAGCAGCCCCGACGGAATGTCGACCCAGTACTTC
TRBV27	-	TRBD1	TRBJ1-5	CASSLGTGVDQPQHF	TGTGCCAGCAGTTTAGGGACAGGGGTAGATCAGCCCCAGCATTTT
TRBV10-3	-	-	TRBJ1-6	CAISEPTHATKNSPLHF	TGTGCCATCAGTGAACCGACACACGCAACGAAGAATTCACCCCTCCACTTT
TRBV7-9	-	TRBD1	TRBJ2-7	CASSLPGQFYEQYF	TGTGCCAGCAGCCTACCGGGACAGTTCTACGAGCAGTACTTC
TRBV4-3	few	-	TRBJ2-3	CASSHASSDTDTQYF	TGCGCCAGCAGCCATGCTAGCAGTGACACAGATACGCAGTATTTT
TRBV29-1	many	TRBD2	TRBJ2-1	CSVSLAGGPSEQFF	TGCAGCGTTAGTCTAGCGGGGGGGCCCAGTGAGCAGTTCTTC
TRBV9	-	-	TRBJ1-2	CASSVENGVGGYTF	TGTGCCAGCAGCGTAGAGAACGGTGTAGGTGGCTACACCTTC
TRBV27	few	TRBD1	TRBJ2-7	CASTGQGPTYEQYF	TGTGCCAGCACCGGACAGGGCCCCACCTACGAGCAGTACTTC
TRBV27	many	TRBD1	TRBJ1-5	CASFTGAGQPQHF	TGTGCCAGCTTCACAGGGGCCGGTCAGCCCCAGCATTTT
TRBV28	few	-	TRBJ2-7	CASTLGQGGWEQYF	TGTGCCAGCACCCTGGGGCAGGGTGGTTGGGAGCAGTACTTC
TRBV20-1	few	-	TRBJ2-7	CSARGAGQWYYEQYF	TGCAGTGCTAGAGGCGCGGGACAGTGGTACTACGAGCAGTACTTC
TRBV12-3/TRBV12-4	-	-	TRBJ2-7	CASSFLQPSYEQYF	TGTGCCAGCAGTTTCCTACAGCCATCCTACGAGCAGTACTTC
TRBV11-3	-	-	TRBJ1-1	CASSPRRGPTEAFF	TGTGCCAGCAGCCCACGGCGGGGGCCCACTGAAGCTTTCTTT
TRBV20-1	many	-	TRBJ2-7	CSALFPGEGLYEQYF	TGCAGTGCCCTATTCCCAGGGGAGGGTCTCTACGAGCAGTACTTC
TRBV5-6	-	-	TRBJ2-3	CASSFGISDTQYF	TGTGCCAGCAGCTTTGGGATTTCAGATACGCAGTATTTT
TRBV4-2	-	TRBD2	TRBJ2-1	CASSPGTSGIVRENEQFF	TGTGCCAGCAGCCCCGGGACTAGCGGGATAGTGAGGGAGAATGAGCAGTTCTTC
TRBV11-2	-	-	TRBJ2-5	CASSLGQGMYQETQYF	TGTGCCAGCAGCTTAGGGCAGGGGATGTACCAAGAGACCCAGTACTTC
TRBV6-2/TRBV6-3	many	-	TRBJ2-2	CASSPYRDTGELFF	TGTGCCAGCAGTCCCTACAGGGACACCGGGGAGCTGTTTTTT
TRBV7-9	-	TRBD1	TRBJ1-2	CASSFTLQGAGYTF	TGTGCCAGCAGCTTCACCCTCCAGGGGGCTGGCTACACCTTC
TRBV25-1	few	-	TRBJ2-7	CASSELGFRGWNEQYF	TGTGCCAGCAGTGAGCTGGGGTTCAGGGGTTGGAACGAGCAGTACTTC
TRBV15	few	-	TRBJ2-3	CATSSSGLDTQYF	TGTGCCACCAGCAGTAGTGGCTTGGATACGCAGTATTTT
TRBV6-6	-	-	TRBJ2-7	CASRRAYEQYF	TGTGCCAGCAGGCGGGCCTACGAGCAGTACTTC
TRBV20-1	many	TRBD1	TRBJ2-7	CSAIGTGARYEQYF	TGCAGTGCTATAGGGACAGGGGCGCGCTACGAGCAGTACTTC
TRBV20-1	few	TRBD2	TRBJ2-1	CSARDGGREGYNEQFF	TGCAGTGCTAGAGATGGGGGGCGGGAGGGCTACAATGAGCAGTTCTTC
TRBV11-2	-	TRBD2	TRBJ2-7	CASSSGLADEQYF	TGTGCCAGCAGCTCGGGACTAGCAGACGAGCAGTACTTC
TRBV10-3	many	TRBD2	TRBJ2-1	CAISESGTSGSSEQFF	TGTGCCATCAGTGAGTCCGGGACTAGCGGGAGCTCTGAGCAGTTCTTC
TRBV2	many	TRBD1	TRBJ2-1	CASADPDREQFF	TGTGCCAGCGCTGACCCGGACAGGGAGCAGTTCTTC
TRBV6-2/TRBV6-3	-	-	TRBJ2-3	CASSYQESRTDTQYF	TGTGCCAGCAGTTATCAGGAGTCGCGCACAGATACGCAGTATTTT
TRBV24-1	-	-	TRBJ2-7	CATSASESSYEQYF	TGTGCCACCAGTGCCTCGGAAAGCTCCTACGAGCAGTACTTC
TRBV27	few	-	TRBJ1-1	CASTNTRTPRAEAFF	TGTGCCAGCACCAACACGAGGACACCGAGGGCTGAAGCTTTCTTT
TRBV25-1	-	-	TRBJ1-1	CASAGPGSTEAFF	TGTGCCAGCGCAGGACCAGGGAGCACTGAAGCTTTCTTT
TRBV12-3/TRBV12-4	-	-	TRBJ2-3	CASGRASSRDTQYF	TGTGCCAGCGGTAGAGCCAGCTCTCGCGATACGCAGTATTTT
TRBV5-1	-	TRBD1	TRBJ2-7	CASSSGQVYDEQYF	TGCGCCAGCAGCTCCGGACAGGTGTACGACGAGCAGTACTTC
TRBV4-3	few	TRBD1	TRBJ1-6	CASSATGGDSPLHF	TGCGCCAGCAGCGCTACAGGGGGGGATTCACCCCTCCACTTT